These T cell receptor beta chains were read from a single sample in a study of vaccination effects on CD4 cells after COVID-19. For these TCRs, the target antigens are not known. Sequenced by immunoSEQ multiplex PCR; TCRdb stores in-frame clones only, minus some. This table has under 85,000 clones, 70% to 75% appearing once. Sequencing was performed on CD4+ T cells from PBMCs cultured with HCoV-229E spike peptides, taken before COVID-19 vaccination. All receptors come from a human donor who received a COVID-19 vaccine. CDR3s include the opening cysteine and the closing phenylalanine or tryptophan. Fields, in order: CDR3 DNA, CDR3 protein, V gene, D gene, clone size, J gene. The D gene is left open where the match is weak. The size of a clone is reported for some rows only, either as once, few or many, or as a class for expanded clones.

TGTGCCAGCTCACGAGTAAATCAGCCCCAGCATTTT,CASSRVNQPQHF,TRBV18,.,.,TRBJ1-5
TGTGCCAGCAGCCTACAAAGGCGAACTGAAGCTTTCTTT,CASSLQRRTEAFF,TRBV5-8,.,few,TRBJ1-1
TGTGCCAGTAGTATGGGACAGCTTAATCAGCCCCAGCATTTT,CASSMGQLNQPQHF,TRBV19,TRBD1,few,TRBJ1-5
TGTGCCAGCAGCTTCTACCAGACTGGTACAGATACGCAGTATTTT,CASSFYQTGTDTQYF,TRBV3-1/TRBV3-2,.,once,TRBJ2-3
TGTGCCAGCAGTAAAAATCGAGGGGAGCCCCAGCATTTT,CASSKNRGEPQHF,TRBV2,.,few,TRBJ1-5
TGTGCCAGCTCACCACCTGAGTACCGCGGGGAGACCCAGTACTTC,CASSPPEYRGETQYF,TRBV18,.,few,TRBJ2-5
TGTGCCAGCAGCTACGCCGGGACAGGGATCGGCTACACCTTC,CASSYAGTGIGYTF,TRBV7-9,TRBD1,few,TRBJ1-2
TGCGCCAGCAGCCAAGAGTGGTCCCTAGCGGGTACCACAGATACGCAGTATTTT,CASSQEWSLAGTTDTQYF,TRBV4-1,TRBD2,.,TRBJ2-3
TGTGCCAGTAGTATTTCGCGTTACTATGGCTACACCTTC,CASSISRYYGYTF,TRBV19,.,.,TRBJ1-2
TGTGCCAGCAGCACCCTGCACACTGAAGCTTTCTTT,CASSTLHTEAFF,TRBV13,.,.,TRBJ1-1
TGTGCCTGGAGTAGATTTGAAAAACTGTTTTTT,CAWSRFEKLFF,TRBV30,.,.,TRBJ1-4
TGTGCCAGCAGCTTGGTTGGCGGCAACTACAATGAGCAGTTCTTC,CASSLVGGNYNEQFF,TRBV5-6,.,.,TRBJ2-1
TGTGCCAGCAGCCCGAGTTGGGTCTACGGGGAGCTGTTTTTT,CASSPSWVYGELFF,TRBV13,.,.,TRBJ2-2
TGTGCCAGCAGCCAGAAGGGGGGACCGGGCTACCGACAGCAGTTCTTC,CASSQKGGPGYRQQFF,TRBV4-2,.,.,TRBJ2-1
TGCAGCGTTAAGACGAACACTGAAGCTTTCTTT,CSVKTNTEAFF,TRBV29-1,.,.,TRBJ1-1
TGTGCCAGCTCACCACTCGGGACAACAAATGAAAAACTGTTTTTT,CASSPLGTTNEKLFF,TRBV18,.,few,TRBJ1-4